One and the same sample provided the 2 T cell receptor beta chains below, sequenced in a study of OX40 agonist ivuxolimab in advanced cancers. This table comes from immunoSEQ multiplex PCR, and its TCRdb copy is limited to in-frame clones, with some not included. The sample records more than 25,000 clones, 80% to 90% being singletons. The input for sequencing was CD4+ or CD8+ T cells sorted from blood, taken in a trial of the OX40 agonist ivuxolimab. These receptors were obtained from an adult with an advanced solid tumor such as melanoma, head and neck, liver or kidney cancer.

The rearrangement links TRBV5-4 to TRBJ1-1; D is ambiguous. With 6 bases removed from V and 0 bases from J, the gap between germline ends came to 9 bases. This CDR3 has 13 residues. CDR1 is SGHNT and CDR2 is YYREEE in the germline V gene (reference sequence). The CDR3 nucleotides are TGTGCCAGCAAGGACGGACTGAACACTGAAGCTTTCTTT. Translating it yields CASKDGLNTEAFF.

This chain connects TRBV30 to TRBJ2-2, with D perhaps TRBD2 (5 bases). V was shortened by 1 base and J by 5 bases, with 11 bases between the two germline ends. Germline assignment: CDR1 GTSNPN and CDR2 SVGIG (reference sequence). The CDR3 loop spans 14 amino acids. CDR3 sequence (DNA): TGTGCCTGGAGTGAGATATGGGAGACCGGGGAGCTGTTTTTT. Amino acid sequence: CAWSEIWETGELFF.